This T cell receptor beta chain was recorded in a study of TIL therapy for anti-PD-1-resistant metastatic lung cancer. Points from the study as a whole: Infused TIL clonotypes partially replaced the baseline blood repertoire, then decayed over months.

A word on this clone: Antigen: not known.

The V segment lost 4 bases and the J segment 10 bases; nucleotides outside the gene matches: 17. Per the germline V gene, CDR1 is SGHNT and CDR2 is YYREEE (reference sequence). This CDR3 region has 17 residues. The libraries were made with immunoSEQ v3. Method: immunoSEQ multiplex PCR; TCRdb's copy keeps in-frame clones and lacks some. The profile shows 45,000 to 75,000 clones, 69% of them singletons. Indicated time point: pre-treatment sample, taken before nivolumab and TIL therapy. Material: blood, obtained at baseline. The clonotype was recovered from a person between 25 and 79 years old with non-small cell lung cancer. The rearrangement joins TRBV5-4 to TRBJ2-1; 10 nucleotides line up with TRBD2. In DNA, the CDR3 is TGTGCCAGCAGCGGCCGGCCAGCGGGAGGGGGATATCAGGAGCAGTTCTTC. Its protein is CASSGRPAGGGYQEQFF. Supplemented by reference TRBV5-4 and TRBJ2-1, the full variable domain reads ETGVTQSPTHLIKTRGQQVTLRCSSQSGHNTVSWYQQALGQGPQFIFQYYREEENGRGNFPPRFSGLQFPNYSSELNVNALELDDSALYLCASSGRPAGGGYQEQFFGPGTRLTVL.